Only a few counts were recorded for the clone carrying this T cell receptor (beta chain). Its target is not known. Each CDR3 protein is one row after TCRdb ran MiXCR on the 5' RACE reads. The table lists around 50,000 distinct CDR3 sequences, less than 30% of them singletons, with roughly 2.2% in the top ten. Treg sorting used a CD4+CD25+CD127-/low gate. General observations from the study: Tumor Tregs overlapped most with tumor, then blood, naive CD4+ cells. Tumor memory CD4+ T cell TCR gene usage was found to cluster with blood and lymph node memory CD4+ cells and with lymph node naive CD4+ cells.

V was shortened by 5 bases and J by 4 bases, with 8 bases between the two germline ends. The CDR3 is 13 residues long. Germline CDR1 is KGHDR and CDR2 is SFDVKD. The chain carries TRBV24-1 and TRBJ1-5; perhaps TRBD1 as D (5 bases). The receptor comes from a female donor with breast cancer. The sequencing input was tumor-infiltrating Tregs sorted from the breast tumor. The DNA for the CDR3 is TGTGCCACCAGTGGGTGGGGGAATCAGCCCCAGCATTTT. Encoded protein: CATSGWGNQPQHF.